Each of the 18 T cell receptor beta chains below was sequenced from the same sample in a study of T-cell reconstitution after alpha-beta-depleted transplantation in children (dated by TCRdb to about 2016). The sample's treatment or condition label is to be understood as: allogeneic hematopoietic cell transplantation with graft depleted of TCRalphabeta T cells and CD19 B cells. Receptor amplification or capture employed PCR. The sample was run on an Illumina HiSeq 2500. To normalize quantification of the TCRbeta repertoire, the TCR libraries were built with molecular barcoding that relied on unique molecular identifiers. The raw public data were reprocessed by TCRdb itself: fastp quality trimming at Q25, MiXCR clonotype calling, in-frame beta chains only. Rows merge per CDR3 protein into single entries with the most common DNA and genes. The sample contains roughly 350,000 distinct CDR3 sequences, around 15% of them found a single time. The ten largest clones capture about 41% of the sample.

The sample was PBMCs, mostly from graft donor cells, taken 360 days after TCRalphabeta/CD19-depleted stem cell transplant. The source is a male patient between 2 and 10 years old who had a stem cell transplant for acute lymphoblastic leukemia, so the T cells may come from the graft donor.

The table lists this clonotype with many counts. The CDR3: CASSSNRENTEAFF. The CDR3 nucleotides are TGTGCCAGCAGCTCAAACAGGGAGAACACTGAAGCTTTCTTT. The genes are TRBV7-9 and TRBJ1-1; possible D gene TRBD1, 6 bases. Trimming removed 4 bases at V and 1 base at J, with 10 bases between. This CDR3 is 14 amino acids long. The germline V gene encodes CDR1 SEHNR and CDR2 FQNEAQ (reference sequence).

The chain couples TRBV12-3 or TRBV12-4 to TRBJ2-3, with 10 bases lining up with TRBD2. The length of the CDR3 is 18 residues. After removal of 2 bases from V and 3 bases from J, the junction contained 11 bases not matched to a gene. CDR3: CASSLSLAGDFPTDTQYF. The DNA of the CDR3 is TGTGCCAGCAGTTTATCCCTAGCGGGAGACTTTCCGACAGATACGCAGTATTTT.

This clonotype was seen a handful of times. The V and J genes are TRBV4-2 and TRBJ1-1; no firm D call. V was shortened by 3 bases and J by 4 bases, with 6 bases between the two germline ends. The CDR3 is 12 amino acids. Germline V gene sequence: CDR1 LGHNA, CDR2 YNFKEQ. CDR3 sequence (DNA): TGTGCCAGCAGCCACGACTTCACTGAAGCTTTCTTT. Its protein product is CASSHDFTEAFF.

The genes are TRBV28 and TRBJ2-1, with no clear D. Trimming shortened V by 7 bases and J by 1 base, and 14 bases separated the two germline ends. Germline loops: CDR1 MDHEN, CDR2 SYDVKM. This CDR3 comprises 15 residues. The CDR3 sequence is CASTPKPWSYNEQFF. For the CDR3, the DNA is TGTGCCAGCACCCCGAAACCCTGGTCCTACAATGAGCAGTTCTTC.

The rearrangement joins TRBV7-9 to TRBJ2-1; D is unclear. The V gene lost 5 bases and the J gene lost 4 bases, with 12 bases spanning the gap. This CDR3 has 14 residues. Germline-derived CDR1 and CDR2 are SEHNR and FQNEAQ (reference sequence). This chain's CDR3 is CASSHPDHYNEQFF. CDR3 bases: TGTGCCAGCAGCCACCCAGACCATTACAATGAGCAGTTCTTC.

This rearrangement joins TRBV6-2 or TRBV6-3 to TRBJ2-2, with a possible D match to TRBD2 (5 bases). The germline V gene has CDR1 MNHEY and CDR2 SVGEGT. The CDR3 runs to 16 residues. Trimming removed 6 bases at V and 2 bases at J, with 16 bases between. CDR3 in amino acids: CASRLPGYSNTGELFF. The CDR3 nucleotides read TGTGCCAGCAGGCTACCGGGATACTCAAACACCGGGGAGCTGTTTTTT.

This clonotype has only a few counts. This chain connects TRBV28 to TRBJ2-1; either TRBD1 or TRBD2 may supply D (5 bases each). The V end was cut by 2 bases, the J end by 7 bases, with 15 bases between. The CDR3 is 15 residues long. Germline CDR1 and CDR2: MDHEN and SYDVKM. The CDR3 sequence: CASSLRRDLRNEQFF. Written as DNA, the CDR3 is TGTGCCAGCAGTTTACGCCGGGACCTCCGGAATGAGCAGTTCTTC.

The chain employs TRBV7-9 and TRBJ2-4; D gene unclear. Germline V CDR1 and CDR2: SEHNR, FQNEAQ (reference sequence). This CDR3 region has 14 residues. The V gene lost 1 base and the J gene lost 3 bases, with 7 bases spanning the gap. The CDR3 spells CASSLGMSKNIQYF. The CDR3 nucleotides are TGTGCCAGCAGCTTAGGTATGAGCAAAAACATTCAGTACTTC.

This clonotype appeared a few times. The DNA of the CDR3 is TGTGCCAGCAGCCAAGCTCTAGCGAACTACAATGAGCAGTTCTTC. Translation: CASSQALANYNEQFF. This chain uses TRBV4-2 with TRBJ2-1, with D tentatively TRBD2 (6 bases). The CDR3 runs to 15 residues. CDR1 and CDR2 (germline): LGHNA, YNFKEQ. The ends were cut back, 1 base at V and 3 bases at J, with 10 bases in the middle.

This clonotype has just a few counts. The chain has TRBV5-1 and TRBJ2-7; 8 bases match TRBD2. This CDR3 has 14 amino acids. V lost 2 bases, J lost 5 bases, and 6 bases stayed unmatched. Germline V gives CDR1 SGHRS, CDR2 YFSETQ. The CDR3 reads CASSLSGRNNEQYF. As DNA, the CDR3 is TGCGCCAGCAGCTTAAGCGGGAGAAACAACGAGCAGTACTTC.

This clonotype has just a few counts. The CDR3 here is CAIKENTEAFF. CDR3 DNA: TGTGCCATCAAGGAGAACACTGAAGCTTTCTTT. The chain joins TRBV10-3 to TRBJ1-1; no definite D call. The CDR3 has 11 amino acids. Germline-derived CDR1 and CDR2 are ENHRY and SYGVKD. Trimming stripped 7 bases from V and 1 base from J, with 4 bases between.

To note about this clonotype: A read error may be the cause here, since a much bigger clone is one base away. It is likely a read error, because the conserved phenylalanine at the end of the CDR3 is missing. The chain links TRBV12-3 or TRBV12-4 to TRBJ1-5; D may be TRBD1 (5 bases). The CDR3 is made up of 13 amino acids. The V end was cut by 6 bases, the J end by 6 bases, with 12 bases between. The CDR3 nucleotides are TGTGCCAGCAGCATAAAAGGGACTCAGCCCCAGCATTGT. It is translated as CASSIKGTQPQHC.

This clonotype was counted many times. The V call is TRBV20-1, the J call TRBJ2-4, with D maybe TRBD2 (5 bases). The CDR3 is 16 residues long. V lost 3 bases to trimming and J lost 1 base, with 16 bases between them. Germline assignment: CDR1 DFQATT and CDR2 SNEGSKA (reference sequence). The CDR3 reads CSASQLGVFAKNIQYF. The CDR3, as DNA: TGCAGTGCTAGCCAACTAGGTGTTTTTGCCAAAAACATTCAGTACTTC.

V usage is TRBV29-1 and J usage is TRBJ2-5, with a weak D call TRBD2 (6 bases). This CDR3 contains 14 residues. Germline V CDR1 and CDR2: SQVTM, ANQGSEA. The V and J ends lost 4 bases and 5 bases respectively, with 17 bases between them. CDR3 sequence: CSVGKRGMGETQYF. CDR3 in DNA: TGCAGCGTTGGAAAGCGCGGGATGGGGGAGACCCAGTACTTC.

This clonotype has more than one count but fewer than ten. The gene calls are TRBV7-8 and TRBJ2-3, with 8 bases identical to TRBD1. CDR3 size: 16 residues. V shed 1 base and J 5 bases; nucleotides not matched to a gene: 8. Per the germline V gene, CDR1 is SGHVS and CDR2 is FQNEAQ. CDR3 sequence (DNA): TGTGCCAGCAGCTTAGGAACAGGGGGATCTAGAGATACGCAGTATTTT. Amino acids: CASSLGTGGSRDTQYF.

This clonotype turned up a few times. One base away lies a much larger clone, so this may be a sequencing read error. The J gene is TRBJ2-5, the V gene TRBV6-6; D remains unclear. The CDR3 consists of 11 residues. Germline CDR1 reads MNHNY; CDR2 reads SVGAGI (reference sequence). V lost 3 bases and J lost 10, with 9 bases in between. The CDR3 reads CASSYDKDQYF. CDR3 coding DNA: TGTGCCAGCAGTTATGACAAGGACCAGTACTTC.

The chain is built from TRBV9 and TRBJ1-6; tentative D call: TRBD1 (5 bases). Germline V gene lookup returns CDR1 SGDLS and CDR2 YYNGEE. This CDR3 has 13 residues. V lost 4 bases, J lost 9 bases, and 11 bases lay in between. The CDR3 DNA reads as TGTGCCAGCAGCCCGGGGGTAGTTTCACCCCTCCACTTT. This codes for CASSPGVVSPLHF.

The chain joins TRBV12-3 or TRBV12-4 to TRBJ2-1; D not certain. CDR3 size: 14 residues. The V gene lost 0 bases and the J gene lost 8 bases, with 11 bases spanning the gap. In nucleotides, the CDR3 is TGTGCCAGCAGTTTAGCGCTGAGTCTCTATGAGCAGTTCTTC. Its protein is CASSLALSLYEQFF.